The 24 T cell receptor beta chains in this list originate from one sample, sequenced in a study of long-term antiretroviral therapy in people with HIV. Version v3.0 of the immunoSEQ assay ran at survey level. Some clones are missing from TCRdb's copy, which holds only in-frame ones; the method was immunoSEQ multiplex PCR. Of about 16,000 clones in the sample, 70% to 80% were seen once. The sample was unsorted PBMCs, taken 2.1 years after starting antiretroviral therapy. All receptors come from a man in his forties with HIV.

The V call is TRBV20-1, the J call TRBJ1-2; D perhaps matches TRBD1 (6 bases). The germline V and J ends were trimmed by 6 bases and 4 bases, with 9 bases remaining between them. This CDR3 has 11 amino acids. Germline V CDR1 and CDR2: DFQATT, SNEGSKA (reference sequence). The CDR3 sequence is CSARTVYGYTF. CDR3 nucleotides: TGCAGTGCCCGGACAGTCTATGGCTACACCTTC.

CDR3 region: CASSTGTGSVGANVLTF. For the CDR3, the DNA is TGTGCCAGTAGTACCGGGACAGGGTCTGTTGGGGCCAACGTCCTGACTTTC. The chain is built from TRBV19 and TRBJ2-6, with TRBD1 matching over 9 bases. Germline V gene lookup returns CDR1 LNHDA and CDR2 SQIVND (reference sequence). The CDR3 has 17 amino acids. With V trimmed by 4 bases and J by 3 bases, 7 bases remained unmatched.

CDR3 residues: CASSLAPRQEAFF. CDR3 nucleotide sequence: TGTGCCAGCAGTTTGGCTCCAAGGCAGGAAGCTTTCTTT. The genes are TRBV27 and TRBJ1-1; no firm D call. The CDR3 loop spans 13 amino acids. V shed 3 bases and J shed 8 bases, with 13 bases lying between them. CDR1 is MNHEY and CDR2 is SMNVEV in the germline V gene (reference sequence).

This rearrangement joins TRBV9 to TRBJ2-5, with 8 bases that match TRBD2. Unmatched junction bases numbered 10, after V lost 4 bases and J lost 5 bases. The CDR3 runs to 15 residues. Germline CDR1 reads SGDLS; CDR2 reads YYNGEE. The CDR3 region is CASSFSGGSAETQYF. Written as DNA, the CDR3 is TGTGCCAGCAGCTTCTCGGGGGGGTCGGCGGAGACCCAGTACTTC.

The J gene is TRBJ2-7, the V gene TRBV2; D remains unclear. In germline, CDR1 is SNHLY, CDR2 FYNNEI. The CDR3 runs to 11 residues. V was clipped by 4 bases and J by 5 bases, with 6 bases between them. CDR3 coding DNA: TGTGCCAGCAGTGCAGTCGACGAGCAGTACTTC. This translates into CASSAVDEQYF.

CDR3 sequence reads: CASSRQGANTGELFF. The CDR3 nucleotides are TGTGCCAGCAGCCGACAGGGGGCGAACACCGGGGAGCTGTTTTTT. The V call is TRBV2, the J call TRBJ2-2; the match to TRBD1 covers 9 bases. The germline CDR1 and CDR2 sequences are SNHLY and FYNNEI. V lost 6 bases and J lost 0; bases outside the gene matches: 2. This CDR3 contains 15 residues.

The chain recombines TRBV19 with TRBJ1-1, with D unresolved. Germline CDR1 reads LNHDA; CDR2 reads SQIVND (reference sequence). V was clipped by 3 bases and J by 6 bases, with 14 bases between them. CDR3 size: 14 residues. The CDR3 coding sequence is TGTGCCAGTAGTATGGCGAGGGTGGGTTCTGAAGCTTTCTTT. Protein sequence: CASSMARVGSEAFF.

This chain uses TRBV19 with TRBJ2-1; 8 bases line up with TRBD1. Germline CDR1 LNHDA, CDR2 SQIVND (reference sequence). The CDR3 spans 15 residues. Trimming removed 7 bases from V and 4 bases from J; junction bases left unmatched: 9. CDR3 in DNA: TGTGCCAGTAAGGGACAGGCCAATCCTTACAATGAGCAGTTCTTC. Protein: CASKGQANPYNEQFF.

The chain uses TRBV7-3 and TRBJ1-4; no clear D. The CDR3 is 12 residues long. V was clipped by 6 bases and J by 16 bases, with 18 bases between them. Germline V gene sequence: CDR1 SGHTA, CDR2 FQGTGA. CDR3 DNA sequence: TGTGCCAGCAGTACCGGTCCTGGCACCAAGTTTTTT. Protein: CASSTGPGTKFF.

The gene calls are TRBV4-1 and TRBJ2-2; D possibly corresponds to TRBD2 (7 bases). Germline assignment: CDR1 MGHRA and CDR2 YSYEKL. CDR3 length equals 14 residues. V dropped 3 bases and J dropped 6 bases, with 11 bases sitting between them. CDR3 loop: CASSHQGGAGELFF. Here the CDR3 DNA reads TGCGCCAGCAGCCATCAAGGGGGGGCCGGGGAGCTGTTTTTT.

The chain joins TRBV7-9 to TRBJ1-1; D is uncertain. Germline V gene lookup returns CDR1 SEHNR and CDR2 FQNEAQ (reference sequence). The CDR3 extends over 11 amino acids. Trimming removed 4 bases from V and 6 bases from J, with 6 bases in between. CDR3 residues: CASSSVPEAFF. CDR3 nucleotides: TGTGCCAGCAGCTCGGTCCCTGAAGCTTTCTTT.

This clone was observed a handful of times. CDR3: CASSTKEGGSNQPQHF. CDR3 bases: TGTGCCAGCAGCACCAAGGAGGGGGGTAGCAATCAGCCCCAGCATTTT. The genes are TRBV27 and TRBJ1-5; maybe TRBD1 (6 bases). Trimming removed 6 bases from V and 0 bases from J, with 15 bases in between. The CDR3 loop spans 16 amino acids. Per germline, CDR1 MNHEY and CDR2 SMNVEV (reference sequence).

The chain combines TRBV12-5 with TRBJ1-5, with D unresolved. The CDR3 sequence is 14 residues long. Germline V gene lookup returns CDR1 LGHNT and CDR2 FRNRAP. V was pared by 5 bases and J by 2 bases, with 10 bases between. The CDR3 here is CASGRQFGNQPQHF. For the CDR3, the DNA is TGTGCTAGTGGTCGCCAGTTTGGCAATCAGCCCCAGCATTTT. The whole variable domain, remainder taken from reference TRBV12-5 and TRBJ1-5, is DARVTQTPRHKVTEMGQEVTMRCQPILGHNTVFWYRQTMMQGLELLAYFRNRAPLDDSGMPKDRFSAEMPDATLATLKIQPSEPRDSAVYFCASGRQFGNQPQHFGDGTRLSIL.

The chain is built from TRBV2 and TRBJ1-3; the D gene is possibly TRBD1 (5 bases). Between the trimmed V and J ends, which lost 3 bases and 0 bases, there was a span of 9 bases. The CDR3 is 15 residues long. Germline V gives CDR1 SNHLY, CDR2 FYNNEI. Here the CDR3 DNA reads TGTGCCAGCAGTGACCGACAGAACTCTGGAAACACCATATATTTT. It specifies CASSDRQNSGNTIYF. Variable domain in full (rest from reference TRBV2 and TRBJ1-3): EPEVTQTPSHQVTQMGQEVILRCVPISNHLYFYWYRQILGQKVEFLVSFYNNEISEKSEIFDDQFSVERPDGSNFTLKIRSTKLEDSAMYFCASSDRQNSGNTIYFGEGSWLTVV.

The chain couples TRBV6-6 to TRBJ1-5; no firm D call. The CDR3 contains 14 residues. Germline V gene sequence: CDR1 MNHNY, CDR2 SVGAGI (reference sequence). Trimming stripped 4 bases from V and 3 bases from J, with 10 bases between. The CDR3 DNA sequence: TGTGCCAGCAGTTCCGACACTCCCAATCAGCCCCAGCATTTT. It encodes CASSSDTPNQPQHF.

The chain has TRBV5-1 and TRBJ2-1, with 10 bases that match TRBD2. Unmatched junction bases numbered 6, after V lost 3 bases and J lost 9 bases. CDR3 length: 14 residues. Germline V gene lookup returns CDR1 SGHRS and CDR2 YFSETQ. CDR3 sequence reads: CASSSERGGGEQFF. In DNA, the CDR3 is TGCGCCAGCAGCTCTGAGCGGGGGGGCGGTGAGCAGTTCTTC. Looking up the rest from reference TRBV5-1 and TRBJ2-1 gives the full variable domain: KAGVTQTPRYLIKTRGQQVTLSCSPISGHRSVSWYQQTPGQGLQFLFEYFSETQRNKGNFPGRFSGRQFSNSRSEMNVSTLELGDSALYLCASSSERGGGEQFFGPGTRLTVL.

The chain recombines TRBV14 with TRBJ2-7; D gene ambiguous. V was shortened by 5 bases and J by 4 bases, with 9 bases between the two germline ends. The V gene's germline CDR1 is SGHDN and CDR2 FVKESK. The CDR3 consists of 12 residues. The CDR3 region has the DNA TGTGCCAGCAGCTACGACGGGTACGAGCAGTACTTC. Its translation is CASSYDGYEQYF.

The J gene is TRBJ1-1, the V gene TRBV30; 8 positions match TRBD1. This CDR3 has 14 residues. Germline lookup yields CDR1 GTSNPN and CDR2 SVGIG (reference sequence). V shed 2 bases and J 3 bases; nucleotides not matched to a gene: 5. CDR3 nucleotide sequence: TGTGCCTGGAGTCTCGGCAGGGGGCACACTGAAGCTTTCTTT. Protein: CAWSLGRGHTEAFF.

The gene calls are TRBV11-3 and TRBJ1-4; D gene ambiguous. The CDR3 has 15 residues. Germline V gives CDR1 SGHNT, CDR2 YENEEA. Trimming removed 0 bases at V and 3 bases at J, with 8 bases between. The CDR3 DNA is TGTGCCAGCAGCTTAGACTCGGGATCTAATGAAAAACTGTTTTTT. This gives the protein CASSLDSGSNEKLFF. Variable domain in full (rest from reference TRBV11-3 and TRBJ1-4): EAGVVQSPRYKIIEKKQPVAFWCNPISGHNTLYWYLQNLGQGPELLIRYENEEAVDDSQLPKDRFSAERLKGVDSTLKIQPAELGDSAVYLCASSLDSGSNEKLFFGSGTQLSVL.

The gene calls are TRBV11-2 and TRBJ2-7, with D perhaps matching TRBD1 (6 bases). Germline CDR1 and CDR2: SGHAT and FQNNGV. V was clipped by 4 bases and J by 3 bases, with 16 bases between them. There are 15 residues in the CDR3. The CDR3 sequence is CASSSLQGNYYEQYF. The CDR3 DNA sequence: TGTGCCAGCAGCTCCCTGCAGGGGAATTACTACGAGCAGTACTTC.

V usage is TRBV5-1 and J usage is TRBJ1-5; TRBD1 is a possible D gene (6 bases). V was cut by 5 bases and J by 3 bases, with 15 bases left in between. Germline values: CDR1 SGHRS, CDR2 YFSETQ. CDR3 size: 15 residues. The CDR3 coding sequence is TGCGCCAGCAGGCAGGGGATGGGGCCCAATCAGCCCCAGCATTTT. It encodes CASRQGMGPNQPQHF.

This chain connects TRBV19 to TRBJ1-4, with D hard to call. Trimming took off 4 bases at V and 6 bases at J, with 9 bases between the two ends. This CDR3 spans 13 amino acids. CDR1 is LNHDA and CDR2 is SQIVND in the germline V gene (reference sequence). For the CDR3, the DNA is TGTGCCAGTAGTAAGGAATTTTATGAAAAACTGTTTTTT. Its protein product is CASSKEFYEKLFF.

V and J are TRBV6-1 and TRBJ1-4; D unresolved. Trimming shortened V by 7 bases and J by 4 bases, and 4 bases separated the two germline ends. This CDR3 has 11 residues. CDR1 is MNHNS and CDR2 is SASEGT in the germline V gene. The CDR3 bases are TGTGCCAGCACTTTTAATGAAAAACTGTTTTTT. Translated: CASTFNEKLFF.

The chain carries TRBV29-1 and TRBJ1-5, with a possible D match to TRBD1 (6 bases). Germline V gene lookup returns CDR1 SQVTM and CDR2 ANQGSEA. The CDR3 has 12 residues. V dropped 4 bases and J dropped 5 bases, with 9 bases sitting between them. The CDR3 here is CSVVEGDQPQHF. The CDR3 coding sequence is TGCAGCGTTGTGGAGGGGGATCAGCCCCAGCATTTT.